Listed here is a single TCR beta chain. The CDR3 runs 17 residues. The germline V gene encodes CDR1 SGHAT and CDR2 FQNNGV. Germline trimming cut 1 base from V and 5 bases from J; bases unmatched to any gene: 13. Per the study methods: Scientists estimated how many nucleated cells there were by amplifying reference gene primers. Produced via immunoSEQ multiplex PCR; TCRdb's table is partial and in-frame only. That table gives V, J and clone size, and the DNA gave D and trimming. The table has 100,000 to 150,000 clones, about 86% seen once. These data come from a study of blood T cell repertoires in COVID-19. Background on the study: Italy, Spain and the United States were the sources of the convalescent and acute COVID-19 samples. PBMCs, B-cell-depleted T cells, or T cells provided the cDNA or gDNA that made up the material.

The TCR comes from an elderly man with active or convalescent COVID-19. The genes are TRBV11-2 and TRBJ2-5, with 7 nucleotides matching TRBD2. The sample comprised peripheral blood. DNA of the CDR3: TGTGCCAGCAGCTTAGGGCCAACTAGCGAATATCCCGAGACCCAGTACTTC. It yields the protein CASSLGPTSEYPETQYF.